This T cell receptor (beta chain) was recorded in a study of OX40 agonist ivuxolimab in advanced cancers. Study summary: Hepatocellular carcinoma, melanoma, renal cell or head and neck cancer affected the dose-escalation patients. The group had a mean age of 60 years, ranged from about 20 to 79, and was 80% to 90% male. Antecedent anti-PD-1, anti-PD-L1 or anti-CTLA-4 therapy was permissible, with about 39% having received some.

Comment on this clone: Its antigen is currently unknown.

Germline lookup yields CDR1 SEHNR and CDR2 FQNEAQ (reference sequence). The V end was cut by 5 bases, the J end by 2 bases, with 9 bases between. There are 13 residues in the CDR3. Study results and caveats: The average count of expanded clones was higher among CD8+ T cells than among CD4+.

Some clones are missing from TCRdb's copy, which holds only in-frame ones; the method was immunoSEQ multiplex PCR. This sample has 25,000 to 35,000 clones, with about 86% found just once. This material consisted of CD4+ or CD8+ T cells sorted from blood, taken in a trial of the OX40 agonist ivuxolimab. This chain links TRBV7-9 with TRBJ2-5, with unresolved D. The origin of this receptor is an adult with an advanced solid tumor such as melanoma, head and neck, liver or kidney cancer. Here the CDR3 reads CASSHPSQETQYF. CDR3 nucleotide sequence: TGTGCCAGCAGCCACCCCTCACAAGAGACCCAGTACTTC.